Shown below are 24 T cell receptor beta chains from a single sample sequenced in a study of cytomegalovirus exposure and HLA in healthy donors. Sequencing was performed with immunoSEQ multiplex PCR; in TCRdb, only in-frame clones are kept and a portion is missing. The data show approximately 120,000 clones, about 90% seen once. Input material: PBMCs. These receptor sequences come from a woman aged 18-35 years in good health and CMV-seronegative.

The rearrangement uses TRBV9 and TRBJ1-2; D call uncertain. CDR1 is SGDLS, CDR2 YYNGEE, per germline. V lost 4 bases and J 8 bases, leaving 24 bases between the germline ends. The CDR3 is made up of 16 amino acids. The CDR3 DNA is TGTGCCAGCAGCCGTACAAACACGGGTCCCTATGGAGGCTACACCTTC. This sequence encodes CASSRTNTGPYGGYTF.

This chain uses TRBV11-1 with TRBJ2-1, with a possible D match to TRBD1 (6 bases). This CDR3 contains 13 residues. The V and J ends lost 0 bases and 9 bases respectively, with 9 bases between them. Per the germline V gene, CDR1 is SGHAT and CDR2 is FQDESV (reference sequence). This CDR3 reads CASSLAYRVEQFF. The CDR3, as DNA: TGTGCCAGCAGCTTAGCATACAGGGTTGAGCAGTTCTTC.

The V and J genes are TRBV7-3 and TRBJ2-2; D not certain. V dropped 7 bases and J dropped 5 bases, with 14 bases sitting between them. The CDR3 contains 14 residues. Per the germline V gene, CDR1 is SGHTA and CDR2 is FQGTGA. CDR3 nucleotides: TGTGCCAGCACCCCCCGAGTGGAGACCGGGGAGCTGTTTTTT. Protein sequence: CASTPRVETGELFF.

V usage is TRBV4-2 and J usage is TRBJ2-7; D gene uncertain. This CDR3 comprises 14 residues. Looked up from germline, CDR1 is LGHNA and CDR2 is YNFKEQ. Trimming shortened V by 0 bases and J by 3 bases, and 9 bases separated the two germline ends. The CDR3 loop is CASSQDGGDYEQYF. CDR3 DNA: TGTGCCAGCAGCCAAGATGGCGGAGACTACGAGCAGTACTTC.

The chain couples TRBV2 to TRBJ2-7, with D perhaps matching TRBD1 (6 bases). The germline V and J ends were trimmed by 4 bases and 2 bases, with 9 bases remaining between them. The CDR3 contains 13 residues. CDR1 SNHLY and CDR2 FYNNEI come from the germline V gene. CDR3 amino acids: CASSATGPYEQYF. DNA of the CDR3: TGTGCCAGCAGTGCTACAGGGCCCTACGAGCAGTACTTC.

The chain employs TRBV6-1 and TRBJ2-1; 7 bases are a match to TRBD1. The CDR3 is 16 residues long. V was clipped by 2 bases and J by 4 bases; unmatched bases: 8. The germline V gene has CDR1 MNHNS and CDR2 SASEGT. CDR3 protein: CASSERTGAGYNEQFF. Written as DNA, the CDR3 is TGTGCCAGCAGTGAACGGACAGGCGCGGGTTACAATGAGCAGTTCTTC.

The J gene is TRBJ2-7, the V gene TRBV4-1, with TRBD1 matching over 7 bases. The germline CDR1 and CDR2 sequences are MGHRA and YSYEKL. With 3 bases clipped from V and 4 bases from J, the junction kept 12 bases outside the gene matches. CDR3 size: 16 residues. The CDR3 DNA is TGCGCCAGCAGCCAGGAGTCCGGGACAGTCGCTTACGAGCAGTACTTC. Its protein is CASSQESGTVAYEQYF.

This rearrangement joins TRBV7-3 to TRBJ2-1; TRBD2 agrees at 7 bases. There are 12 residues in the CDR3. Germline-derived CDR1 and CDR2 are SGHTA and FQGTGA. The J segment lost 8 bases and the V segment lost 5 bases, leaving 3 bases of the junction unmatched. CDR3 residues: CASSGGGYEQFF. The CDR3 bases are TGTGCCAGCAGCGGGGGGGGGTATGAGCAGTTCTTC. The full variable domain, its missing parts supplied by reference TRBV7-3 and TRBJ2-1, is GAGVSQTPSNKVTEKGKYVELRCDPISGHTALYWYRQSLGQGPEFLIYFQGTGAADDSGLPNDRFFAVRPEGSVSTLKIQRTERGDSAVYLCASSGGGYEQFFGPGTRLTVL.

The chain employs TRBV19 and TRBJ2-7, with D perhaps TRBD2 (5 bases). V was cut by 3 bases and J by 5 bases, with 11 bases left in between. Germline assignment: CDR1 LNHDA and CDR2 SQIVND (reference sequence). This CDR3 is built from 13 residues. The CDR3 region is CASSMASGNEQYF. DNA for the CDR3: TGTGCCAGTAGTATGGCCTCGGGGAACGAGCAGTACTTC.

The CDR3 region is CASSQDGLADYNEQFF. CDR3 nucleotides: TGTGCCAGCAGCCAAGACGGGCTAGCGGACTACAATGAGCAGTTCTTC. V gene TRBV4-2 combines with J gene TRBJ2-1, with 7 bases lining up with TRBD2. With V trimmed by 0 bases and J by 3 bases, 5 bases remained unmatched. CDR1 is LGHNA and CDR2 is YNFKEQ in the germline V gene. This CDR3 region has 16 residues.

This sequence joins TRBV5-1 and TRBJ2-1; D possibly corresponds to TRBD2 (5 bases). The CDR3 is 15 residues long. Trimming cost V 0 bases and J 3 bases, with 10 bases left between them. Germline V gene data show CDR1 as SGHRS and CDR2 as YFSETQ. The CDR3 DNA sequence: TGCGCCAGCAGCTTGGCCCAGGACTTCTACAATGAGCAGTTCTTC. Protein: CASSLAQDFYNEQFF. Drawing the rest from reference TRBV5-1 and TRBJ2-1, the complete variable domain is KAGVTQTPRYLIKTRGQQVTLSCSPISGHRSVSWYQQTPGQGLQFLFEYFSETQRNKGNFPGRFSGRQFSNSRSEMNVSTLELGDSALYLCASSLAQDFYNEQFFGPGTRLTVL.

V usage is TRBV5-6 and J usage is TRBJ2-7; D possibly corresponds to TRBD2 (5 bases). Germline lookup yields CDR1 SGHDT and CDR2 YYEEEE. The CDR3 sequence is 15 residues long. Trimming took off 1 base at V and 3 bases at J, with 14 bases between the two ends. The DNA of the CDR3 is TGTGCCAGCAGCTTGCGGGATTCCCTTGTCTACGAGCAGTACTTC. As protein: CASSLRDSLVYEQYF. The full variable domain, its missing parts supplied by reference TRBV5-6 and TRBJ2-7, is DAGVTQSPTHLIKTRGQQVTLRCSPKSGHDTVSWYQQALGQGPQFIFQYYEEEERQRGNFPDRFSGHQFPNYSSELNVNALLLGDSALYLCASSLRDSLVYEQYFGPGTRLTVT.

The chain recombines TRBV15 with TRBJ1-5, with D unresolved. Trimming took off 3 bases at V and 1 base at J, with 7 bases between the two ends. The length of the CDR3 is 14 residues. Germline CDR1 and CDR2: LNHNV and YYDKDF (reference sequence). CDR3 sequence reads: CATSSGLSNQPQHF. CDR3 nucleotide sequence: TGTGCCACCAGCAGTGGACTGAGCAATCAGCCCCAGCATTTT.

The V gene is TRBV11-2, the J gene TRBJ1-5, with TRBD1 matching 9 bases. The CDR3 has 16 residues. Germline V gene data show CDR1 as SGHAT and CDR2 as FQNNGV. V was pared by 3 bases and J by 4 bases, with 7 bases of the junction left unmatched. Written as DNA, the CDR3 is TGTGCCAGCAGCTTCGGACAGGGGATTTTAAATCAGCCCCAGCATTTT. Translating it yields CASSFGQGILNQPQHF.

The CDR3 protein is CASSLSRGGQETQYF. The CDR3 DNA is TGTGCCAGCAGCTTATCGCGGGGGGGCCAAGAGACCCAGTACTTC. The J gene is TRBJ2-5, the V gene TRBV7-9; 9 bases map to TRBD2. J was trimmed by 1 base and V by 2 bases; bases with no gene match: 2. The CDR3 extends over 15 amino acids. Germline V lookup: CDR1 SEHNR, CDR2 FQNEAQ (reference sequence).

The V gene is TRBV6-5, the J gene TRBJ2-2; possible D gene TRBD2, 6 bases. The V gene's germline CDR1 is MNHEY and CDR2 SVGAGI. The ends were cut back, 10 bases at V and 3 bases at J, with 12 bases in the middle. CDR3 length equals 13 residues. As DNA, the CDR3 is TGTGCCATCCGGGACTGGGACACCGGGGAGCTGTTTTTT. Amino acid sequence: CAIRDWDTGELFF.

The chain uses TRBV6-4 and TRBJ1-2; D is perhaps TRBD1 (5 bases). Germline V CDR1 and CDR2: MRHNA, SNTAGT. With 4 bases removed from V and 1 base from J, the gap between germline ends came to 10 bases. The CDR3 covers 14 residues. This CDR3 is CASSASGGNYGYTF. In DNA, the CDR3 is TGTGCCAGCAGTGCCTCCGGGGGTAACTATGGCTACACCTTC.

V usage is TRBV6-4 and J usage is TRBJ2-1; 9 positions match TRBD2. This CDR3 has 16 residues. Germline V gene lookup returns CDR1 MRHNA and CDR2 SNTAGT. Unmatched junction bases numbered 5, after V lost 0 bases and J lost 5 bases. CDR3 region: CASSDSLAGDHNEQFF. The CDR3 coding sequence is TGTGCCAGCAGTGACTCGTTAGCGGGGGACCACAATGAGCAGTTCTTC.

The rearrangement links TRBV18 to TRBJ2-5, with D uncertain. The germline V gene has CDR1 KGHSH and CDR2 LQKENI. This CDR3 region has 15 residues. V lost 0 bases and J 1 base, leaving 9 bases between the germline ends. Here the CDR3 DNA reads TGTGCCAGCTCACCACCCCTCTCGGGCCAAGAGACCCAGTACTTC. Its protein product is CASSPPLSGQETQYF.

The V and J genes are TRBV5-5 and TRBJ2-7; the match to TRBD1 covers 7 bases. CDR1 is SGHKS, CDR2 YYEKEE, per germline (reference sequence). J gave up 6 bases and V 7 bases, and 13 bases lay outside the gene matches. The CDR3 contains 14 residues. CDR3 nucleotides: TGTGCCAGCGGGACCGGGACAGTGCCCCTCGAGCAGTACTTC. This encodes CASGTGTVPLEQYF.

The CDR3 nucleotides are TGTGCCAGCAGCTTAGTGGGGCAGTCCTACGAGCAGTACTTC. Translated: CASSLVGQSYEQYF. V gene TRBV7-2 combines with J gene TRBJ2-7; possibly TRBD1 for D (5 bases). In germline, CDR1 is SGHTA, CDR2 FQGNSA. The V and J ends lost 1 base and 1 base respectively, with 8 bases between them. The CDR3 runs to 14 residues.

V and J are TRBV18 and TRBJ2-1; D remains unclear. There are 13 residues in the CDR3. Trimming cost V 5 bases and J 8 bases, with 13 bases left between them. Germline assignment: CDR1 KGHSH and CDR2 LQKENI. CDR3 residues: CASSTGGFDEQFF. For the CDR3, the DNA is TGTGCCAGCTCAACCGGCGGTTTTGATGAGCAGTTCTTC. The entire variable domain, with the rest obtained from reference TRBV18 and TRBJ2-1, is as follows: NAGVMQNPRHLVRRRGQEARLRCSPMKGHSHVYWYRQLPEEGLKFMVYLQKENIIDESGMPKERFSAEFPKEGPSILRIQQVVRGDSAAYFCASSTGGFDEQFFGPGTRLTVL.

The chain is built from TRBV11-1 and TRBJ1-4; 9 bases map to TRBD1. CDR1 and CDR2 from the germline V gene are SGHAT and FQDESV (reference sequence). V was clipped by 5 bases and J by 8 bases; unmatched bases: 3. The length of the CDR3 is 13 residues. The CDR3 loop is CASSLDRGEKLFF. DNA of the CDR3: TGTGCCAGCAGCCTGGACAGGGGAGAAAAACTGTTTTTT.

The chain links TRBV6-5 to TRBJ2-2; TRBD1 might be the D (5 bases). This CDR3 contains 15 residues. V was clipped by 2 bases and J by 9 bases, with 16 bases between them. Germline CDR1 is MNHEY and CDR2 is SVGAGI. The CDR3 sequence: CASSYTRQTHRELFF. The DNA of the CDR3 is TGTGCCAGCAGTTACACTCGACAGACCCACCGGGAGCTGTTTTTT.